Detailed here is one T cell receptor (beta chain). What it binds is not known. This sample was included in a study of siplizumab effects on memory and regulatory T cells. Findings of the study overall: Tregs that proliferated in siplizumab cultures did not have their suppressive function confirmed. Solely a minor proportion of alloreactive clones could be assigned to unstimulated subsets.

Germline CDR1 is SNHLY and CDR2 is FYNNEI. V dropped 4 bases and J dropped 7 bases, with 8 bases sitting between them. The CDR3 runs to 12 residues. Sequencing was performed with immunoSEQ multiplex PCR; in TCRdb, only in-frame clones are kept and a portion is missing. Of 85,000 to 95,000 clones detected, about 94% appear once; the ten largest clones hold around 0.31%. The genes are TRBV2 and TRBJ2-1; D is undetermined. Sequences were obtained from non-Treg CD4+ T cells sorted from blood. The clonotype was recovered from a human donor in good health. CDR3: CASSGTVNEQFF. CDR3 in DNA: TGTGCCAGCAGTGGAACGGTGAATGAGCAGTTCTTC.